Presented here are 28 T cell receptor beta chains from one specimen sequenced in a study of blood T cell repertoires in COVID-19 (dated by TCRdb to 2018 to 2020). The method was the immunoSEQ multiplex PCR assay. This immuneACCESS table, as held by TCRdb, lists in-frame sequences with V and J called but not all clones. Of the missing ones, under half trace to an unresolved V gene in checked studies; the others have no known cause. The sample data list 200,000 to 250,000 clones, and about 82% of these were observed just once. The top ten constitute roughly 12% of the sample. Sequenced: peripheral blood. The receptors were gathered from a man at least 80 years old with acute or convalescent COVID-19.

The chain uses TRBV14 and TRBJ1-2, with D uncertain. The V gene's germline CDR1 is SGHDN and CDR2 FVKESK. This CDR3 is 13 amino acids long. The V and J ends lost 1 base and 4 bases respectively, with 7 bases between them. For the CDR3, the DNA is TGTGCCAGCAGCCAAGTTGGGCCCTATGGCTACACCTTC. Amino acids: CASSQVGPYGYTF.

V gene TRBV7-2 combines with J gene TRBJ2-7, with a possible D match to TRBD2 (6 bases). This CDR3 has 14 amino acids. Between the trimmed V and J ends, which lost 6 bases and 2 bases, there was a span of 14 bases. CDR1 and CDR2 (germline): SGHTA, FQGNSA. CDR3 nucleotide sequence: TGTGCCAGCAGACCGGGACTTTCGGCCTACGAGCAGTACTTC. Its translation: CASRPGLSAYEQYF.

V gene TRBV29-1 combines with J gene TRBJ2-3, with D possibly being TRBD2 (5 bases). The V end was cut by 7 bases, the J end by 6 bases, with 17 bases between. Germline CDR1 SQVTM, CDR2 ANQGSEA. The CDR3 loop spans 13 amino acids. The CDR3 is CSGSGIRRDTQYF. As DNA, the CDR3 is TGCAGCGGGTCCGGGATTCGACGCGATACGCAGTATTTT.

This clone was seen only once. The chain carries TRBV5-1 and TRBJ2-5; D remains ambiguous. CDR3 size: 14 residues. CDR1 SGHRS and CDR2 YFSETQ come from the germline V gene. V was clipped by 0 bases and J by 1 base, with 7 bases between them. In nucleotides, the CDR3 is TGCGCCAGCAGCTTGGATGGCAGCCAAGAGACCCAGTACTTC. Translation gives CASSLDGSQETQYF.

The V call is TRBV6-1, the J call TRBJ1-2, with 7 positions matching TRBD1. V shed 2 bases and J 4 bases; nucleotides not matched to a gene: 7. This CDR3 comprises 15 residues. Germline V gene data show CDR1 as MNHNS and CDR2 as SASEGT. CDR3 residues: CASSEIRGLGYGYTF. The CDR3 DNA is TGTGCCAGCAGTGAAATAAGGGGGCTTGGCTATGGCTACACCTTC.

This clone was counted between two and nine times. The J gene is TRBJ2-2, the V gene TRBV9; 12 bases are a match to TRBD2. J gave up 4 bases and V 2 bases, and 6 bases lay outside the gene matches. The germline V gene has CDR1 SGDLS and CDR2 YYNGEE. This CDR3 comprises 17 residues. The CDR3 region is CASSVGLAGMSTGELFF. In nucleotides, the CDR3 is TGTGCCAGCAGCGTTGGACTAGCGGGAATGAGCACCGGGGAGCTGTTTTTT.

The rearrangement joins TRBV7-8 to TRBJ1-2, with 9 nucleotides matching TRBD1. Germline V gene data show CDR1 as SGHVS and CDR2 as FQNEAQ. Trimming cost V 0 bases and J 2 bases; bases outside gene matches: 10. The CDR3 is 18 residues long. In nucleotides, the CDR3 is TGTGCCAGCAGCTTAGCTTTAATAGGACAGGGGAAGAACTATGGCTACACCTTC. Protein: CASSLALIGQGKNYGYTF. The full variable domain, its missing parts supplied by reference TRBV7-8 and TRBJ1-2, is GAGVSQSPRYKVAKRGQDVALRCDPISGHVSLFWYQQALGQGPEFLTYFQNEAQLDKSGLPSDRFFAERPEGSVSTLKIQRTQQEDSAVYLCASSLALIGQGKNYGYTFGSGTRLTVV.

V is TRBV5-5 and J is TRBJ2-5; D perhaps matches TRBD1 (5 bases). Looked up from germline, CDR1 is SGHKS and CDR2 is YYEKEE (reference sequence). CDR3 length equals 14 residues. V shed 2 bases and J shed 1 base, with 9 bases lying between them. For the CDR3, the DNA is TGTGCCAGCAGCTTCCCGGACACCCAAGAGACCCAGTACTTC. It translates to CASSFPDTQETQYF.

V is TRBV6-6 and J is TRBJ2-7; TRBD2 agrees at 9 bases. Germline V CDR1 and CDR2: MNHNY, SVGAGI (reference sequence). The length of the CDR3 is 15 residues. V was pared by 7 bases and J by 4 bases, with 11 bases of the junction left unmatched. CDR3: CASTLGASGIYEQYF. The CDR3 DNA is TGTGCCAGCACCCTGGGGGCTAGCGGGATATACGAGCAGTACTTC.

The chain links TRBV19 to TRBJ2-3, with TRBD2 matching over 8 bases. J lost 3 bases, V lost 8 bases, and 10 bases had no gene match. Germline CDR1 and CDR2: LNHDA and SQIVND (reference sequence). This CDR3 is built from 15 residues. CDR3 in DNA: TGTGCCAGTTACGACGGGGGGGCCGGAACAGATACGCAGTATTTT. Translated, it gives CASYDGGAGTDTQYF. The variable domain in full, completed from reference TRBV19 and TRBJ2-3, reads DGGITQSPKYLFRKEGQNVTLSCEQNLNHDAMYWYRQDPGQGLRLIYYSQIVNDFQKGDIAEGYSVSREKKESFPLTVTSAQKNPTAFYLCASYDGGAGTDTQYFGPGTRLTVL.

The chain carries TRBV28 and TRBJ2-7, with 7 bases lining up with TRBD1. Germline values: CDR1 MDHEN, CDR2 SYDVKM. J was trimmed by 3 bases and V by 5 bases; bases with no gene match: 10. The CDR3 contains 15 residues. For the CDR3, the DNA is TGTGCCAGCAGTAGTGTCGGGACAGCGAGCTACGAGCAGTACTTC. Amino acids: CASSSVGTASYEQYF. Combining the CDR3 with reference TRBV28 and TRBJ2-7 gives the whole variable domain DVKVTQSSRYLVKRTGEKVFLECVQDMDHENMFWYRQDPGLGLRLIYFSYDVKMKEKGDIPEGYSVSREKKERFSLILESASTNQTSMYLCASSSVGTASYEQYFGPGTRLTVT.

V usage is TRBV3-1 (or the pseudogene TRBV3-2) and J usage is TRBJ2-2; weak D call: TRBD2 (5 bases). The V and J ends lost 6 bases and 1 base respectively, with 15 bases between them. The CDR3 consists of 16 residues. Germline V gene sequence: CDR1 LGHDT, CDR2 YNNKEL (reference sequence). CDR3 nucleotides: TGTGCCAGCAGACCGTTCGGGGTGGGGAACACCGGGGAGCTGTTTTTT. Translated: CASRPFGVGNTGELFF.

The genes are TRBV6-2 or TRBV6-3 and TRBJ1-5; 10 bases agree with TRBD1. Germline CDR1 MNHEY, CDR2 SVGEGT. CDR3 length: 17 residues. Unmatched junction bases numbered 8, after V lost 2 bases and J lost 4 bases. This CDR3 is CASSYPADRGQNQPQHF. The CDR3 DNA follows: TGTGCCAGCAGTTACCCCGCCGACAGGGGGCAGAATCAGCCCCAGCATTTT.

The rearrangement links TRBV6-5 to TRBJ1-5; D gene unclear. Per the germline V gene, CDR1 is MNHEY and CDR2 is SVGAGI. Trimming took off 6 bases at V and 6 bases at J, with 9 bases between the two ends. The CDR3 consists of 12 residues. As DNA, the CDR3 is TGTGCCAGCAGGATATGGGCTCAGCCCCAGCATTTT. As protein: CASRIWAQPQHF.

This chain's CDR3 is CASSLTGVGELFF. The CDR3 coding sequence is TGTGCCAGCAGTTTAACAGGGGTCGGGGAGCTGTTTTTT. The chain links TRBV12-3 or TRBV12-4 to TRBJ2-2, with 7 bases lining up with TRBD1. The junction had 1 base not matched to a gene; V was cut back by 2 bases and J by 7 bases. The CDR3 is 13 amino acids.

The chain couples TRBV6-6 to TRBJ2-7, with 7 bases lining up with TRBD2. The CDR3 loop spans 15 amino acids. Germline V lookup: CDR1 MNHNY, CDR2 SVGAGI (reference sequence). V lost 4 bases and J lost 0; bases outside the gene matches: 6. For the CDR3, the DNA is TGTGCCAGCAGTTCCGGGACTACAAGCTCCTACGAGCAGTACTTC. Its protein product is CASSSGTTSSYEQYF.

The chain is built from TRBV10-3 and TRBJ2-1; D perhaps matches TRBD2 (5 bases). Per germline, CDR1 ENHRY and CDR2 SYGVKD. CDR3 length: 13 amino acids. V lost 0 bases and J lost 7, with 7 bases in between. As DNA, the CDR3 is TGTGCCATCAGTGAGTCCAGACTAAATGAGCAGTTCTTC. Its translation is CAISESRLNEQFF.

This clone was observed a few times. This chain uses TRBV2 with TRBJ2-7, with D possibly TRBD1 on 6 matching bases. Germline V gene lookup returns CDR1 SNHLY and CDR2 FYNNEI. The CDR3 is 14 residues long. V gave up 7 bases and J gave up 3 bases, with 16 bases separating them. CDR3 in DNA: TGTGCCAGCAAGACAGGCTTGATTTTCTACGAGCAGTACTTC. It codes for CASKTGLIFYEQYF.

V gene TRBV28 combines with J gene TRBJ1-2; unclear D gene. V lost 7 bases to trimming and J lost 2 bases, with 14 bases between them. The CDR3 extends over 14 amino acids. From germline, CDR1 is MDHEN and CDR2 SYDVKM. The CDR3 coding sequence is TGTGCCAGCAAGTTGGGCAGGTTCAACTATGGCTACACCTTC. It codes for CASKLGRFNYGYTF.

The chain is built from TRBV3-1 (or the pseudogene TRBV3-2) and TRBJ1-1; D ambiguous. Trimming took 9 bases from V and 1 from J, leaving 15 bases between them. CDR1 is LGHDT, CDR2 YNNKEL, per germline (reference sequence). The CDR3 loop spans 14 amino acids. CDR3 sequence (DNA): TGTGCCAGTACCGCCCCGACATCGAACACTGAAGCTTTCTTT. This encodes CASTAPTSNTEAFF.

The chain uses TRBV5-1 and TRBJ1-5, with 8 positions matching TRBD1. Germline V gene lookup returns CDR1 SGHRS and CDR2 YFSETQ. V was clipped by 0 bases and J by 5 bases; unmatched bases: 4. There are 15 residues in the CDR3. This CDR3 is CASSLGTGRYQPQHF. CDR3 nucleotides: TGCGCCAGCAGCTTGGGGACAGGGAGGTATCAGCCCCAGCATTTT.

The count of this clone is one. In DNA form, the CDR3 reads TGCAGCGCTAAGGGACTAGCGGGAGCGGAGCAGTTCTTC. It translates to CSAKGLAGAEQFF. The chain combines TRBV29-1 with TRBJ2-1; TRBD2 matches at 14 bases. CDR1 SQVTM and CDR2 ANQGSEA come from the germline V gene. The CDR3 is 13 residues long. With V trimmed by 7 bases and J by 10 bases, 6 bases remained unmatched.

This rearrangement joins TRBV15 to TRBJ2-7; TRBD1 aligns across 9 bases. V trimming: 4 bases; J trimming: 2 bases; junction bases outside the gene matches: 3. The CDR3 sequence is 14 residues long. The V gene's germline CDR1 is LNHNV and CDR2 YYDKDF (reference sequence). This chain's CDR3 is CATSTTGGPYEQYF. The CDR3 region has the DNA TGTGCCACCAGCACGACAGGGGGGCCCTACGAGCAGTACTTC.

The V call is TRBV7-9, the J call TRBJ1-1; TRBD1 is a possible D gene (5 bases). The V and J ends lost 5 bases and 0 bases respectively, with 10 bases between them. The CDR3 has 14 residues. Germline lookup yields CDR1 SEHNR and CDR2 FQNEAQ (reference sequence). CDR3 nucleotides: TGTGCCAGCAGCCCGGGGGTTCTGAACACTGAAGCTTTCTTT. Protein sequence: CASSPGVLNTEAFF. The complete variable domain, with remaining parts taken from reference TRBV7-9 and TRBJ1-1, reads DTGVSQNPRHKITKRGQNVTFRCDPISEHNRLYWYRQTLGQGPEFLTYFQNEAQLEKSRLLSDRFSAERPKGSFSTLEIQRTEQGDSAMYLCASSPGVLNTEAFFGQGTRLTVV.

The sample holds one count of this clone. In the same sample, other DNA sequences code for this CDR3. V usage is TRBV28 and J usage is TRBJ1-2; 7 bases line up with TRBD1. Germline-derived CDR1 and CDR2 are MDHEN and SYDVKM. The CDR3 runs to 13 residues. With V trimmed by 3 bases and J by 5 bases, 3 bases remained unmatched. The CDR3 nucleotides read TGTGCCAGCAGTTTGGGACAGAGTTATGGCTACACCTTC. It specifies CASSLGQSYGYTF.

The V call is TRBV7-3, the J call TRBJ2-7; 7 bases map to TRBD2. With V trimmed by 5 bases and J by 2 bases, 9 bases remained unmatched. There are 15 residues in the CDR3. Per the germline V gene, CDR1 is SGHTA and CDR2 is FQGTGA. CDR3 coding DNA: TGTGCCAGCAGCCTCACCGGGACTAATACCTACGAGCAGTACTTC. This gives the protein CASSLTGTNTYEQYF.

This chain joins TRBV4-1 and TRBJ1-1; 9 positions agree with TRBD1. V lost 4 bases to trimming and J lost 4 bases; unmatched junction nucleotides: 7. The CDR3 length is 15 residues. Germline V gene lookup returns CDR1 MGHRA and CDR2 YSYEKL. CDR3 coding DNA: TGCGCCAGCAGCCTAAGGACAGGGGATAGCACTGAAGCTTTCTTT. Its translation: CASSLRTGDSTEAFF.

This clone was picked up one time. The chain employs TRBV28 and TRBJ2-1, with no clear D. Germline V CDR1 and CDR2: MDHEN, SYDVKM. Trimming pared 2 bases from V and 0 bases from J, leaving 5 bases between. The CDR3 loop spans 14 amino acids. CDR3 sequence reads: CASSLDSSYNEQFF. In nucleotides, the CDR3 is TGTGCCAGCAGTTTAGATAGCTCCTACAATGAGCAGTTCTTC. The full variable domain, its missing parts supplied by reference TRBV28 and TRBJ2-1, is DVKVTQSSRYLVKRTGEKVFLECVQDMDHENMFWYRQDPGLGLRLIYFSYDVKMKEKGDIPEGYSVSREKKERFSLILESASTNQTSMYLCASSLDSSYNEQFFGPGTRLTVL.